This T cell receptor (beta chain) is drawn from a study of blood T cell repertoires in COVID-19. For the study at large: Sites in the United States, Italy and Spain provided acute and convalescent COVID-19 samples. T cells, B-cell-depleted T cells, or PBMCs supplied cDNA or gDNA.

Sequencing was performed with immunoSEQ multiplex PCR; in TCRdb, only in-frame clones are kept and a portion is missing. This table has 250,000 to 300,000 clones, 89% appearing once. V was pared by 4 bases and J by 3 bases, with 8 bases of the junction left unmatched. CDR1 and CDR2 from the germline V gene are SGHTA and FQGNSA. This CDR3 region has 18 residues. In terms of age and location, participants ranged from roughly 18 to 100 years and lived in about two dozen US areas. This TCR came from a woman aged 40 to 55 who had recovered from COVID-19. Sequenced: PBMCs or T cells enriched from blood (not recorded which). The chain couples TRBV7-2 to TRBJ2-3, with 15 bases fitting TRBD2. CDR3 coding DNA: TGTGCCAGCAGCTCCAGAGGACTAGCGGGAGGGTCGACAGATACGCAGTATTTT. Amino acid sequence: CASSSRGLAGGSTDTQYF.